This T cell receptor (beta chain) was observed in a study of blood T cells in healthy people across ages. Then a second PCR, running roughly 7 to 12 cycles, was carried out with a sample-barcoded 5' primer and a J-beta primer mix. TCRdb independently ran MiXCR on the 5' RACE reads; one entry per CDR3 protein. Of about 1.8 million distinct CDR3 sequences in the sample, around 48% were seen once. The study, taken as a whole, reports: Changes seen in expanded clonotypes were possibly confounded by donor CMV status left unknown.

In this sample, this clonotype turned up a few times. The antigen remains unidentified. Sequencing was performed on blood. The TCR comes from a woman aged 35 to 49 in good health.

CDR3 region: CASSLTGRPGSYEQYF. DNA of the CDR3: TGTGCCAGCAGCTTAACGGGTCGGCCCGGGTCCTACGAGCAGTACTTC. The V gene is TRBV11-2, the J gene TRBJ2-7; D remains unclear. V was cut by 2 bases and J by 1 base, with 15 bases left in between. The germline CDR1 and CDR2 sequences are SGHAT and FQNNGV. CDR3 length: 16 amino acids.